This TCR beta chain was obtained from a study of T cell responses to AZD1222 COVID-19 vaccine. Study as a whole: Second doses were pooled across both intervals (about 4 or about 12 weeks).

This CDR3 comprises 11 residues. The germline V gene encodes CDR1 MGHDK and CDR2 SYGVNS. Deletions cut 3 bases from V and 9 bases from J, with 8 bases between. This clone appeared a single time. Its antigen is still unknown. The method was immunoSEQ multiplex PCR; TCRdb's version includes in-frame clones alone and lacks a portion of them. The sample shows 120,000 to 150,000 clones, roughly 90% of them seen only once. Study observations and caveats: AZD1222 recipients seropositive at baseline numbered only six. Possibly, clonal diversity was underestimated; donors were largely white British and included more females. Distributed over spike, vaccine-associated CD4 TCRs predominated at 160-218 and 743-854.

This specimen was peripheral blood, taken on day 0 of AZD1222 vaccination. The J gene is TRBJ2-5, the V gene TRBV25-1; no firm D call. The clonotype originates from an adult in good health. This CDR3 is CASSEGLAQYF. For the CDR3, the DNA is TGTGCCAGCAGTGAGGGGTTAGCCCAGTACTTC.